Below are 24 T cell receptor beta chains sequenced from a single sample in a study of T cell responses to AZD1222 COVID-19 vaccine. Profiled with immunoSEQ multiplex PCR; TCRdb holds only in-frame clones, not every one. The table has around 120,000 clones, approximately 91% seen once; the top ten hold less than 30%. The sample in question was peripheral blood, obtained on day 0 of AZD1222 vaccination. The source is an adult in good health.

This chain joins TRBV19 and TRBJ2-6; TRBD2 might be the D (5 bases). The V end was cut by 7 bases, the J end by 4 bases, with 20 bases between. This CDR3 region has 17 residues. Germline CDR1 LNHDA, CDR2 SQIVND (reference sequence). CDR3 residues: CASTLSKGTGGANVLTF. The CDR3 coding sequence is TGTGCCAGTACCCTAAGCAAGGGAACGGGAGGGGCCAACGTCCTGACTTTC.

In nucleotides, the CDR3 is TGTGCCAGCAGCTTAGGCCCTGGGGCAGCCTACGAGCAGTACTTC. Translation: CASSLGPGAAYEQYF. This chain joins TRBV13 and TRBJ2-7, with D maybe TRBD1 (5 bases). Trimming took 0 bases from V and 2 from J, leaving 11 bases between them. The CDR3 has 15 residues. The V gene's germline CDR1 is PRHDT and CDR2 FYEKMQ (reference sequence). Using reference TRBV13 and TRBJ2-7 for the parts outside the CDR3, the full variable domain is AAGVIQSPRHLIKEKRETATLKCYPIPRHDTVYWYQQGPGQDPQFLISFYEKMQSDKGSIPDRFSAQQFSDYHSELNMSSLELGDSALYFCASSLGPGAAYEQYFGPGTRLTVT.

The chain carries TRBV12-5 and TRBJ2-1; 9 bases match TRBD2. V lost 1 base and J lost 3; bases outside the gene matches: 7. This CDR3 spans 17 amino acids. Germline CDR1 LGHNT, CDR2 FRNRAP. The chain's CDR3 is CASGLGSGGIGYNEQFF. CDR3 bases: TGTGCTAGTGGTTTGGGTAGCGGGGGAATCGGCTACAATGAGCAGTTCTTC.

This chain joins TRBV3-1 (or the pseudogene TRBV3-2) and TRBJ2-7; TRBD1 matches at 8 bases. This CDR3 contains 15 residues. Losses at the gene ends were 4 bases for V and 7 bases for J; bases not matched to a gene: 12. Germline values: CDR1 LGHDT, CDR2 YNNKEL (reference sequence). CDR3 DNA sequence: TGTGCCAGCAGCCCCCCCCGGACAGGGCTTACGGAGCAGTACTTC. Protein sequence: CASSPPRTGLTEQYF.

This clone came up a few times. V is TRBV7-9 and J is TRBJ2-2; 7 positions agree with TRBD1. The CDR3 runs to 15 residues. Germline values: CDR1 SEHNR, CDR2 FQNEAQ (reference sequence). J gave up 1 base and V 3 bases, and 2 bases lay outside the gene matches. In nucleotides, the CDR3 is TGTGCCAGCAGCTTTGGGGACAGGAACACCGGGGAGCTGTTTTTT. It encodes CASSFGDRNTGELFF.

V is TRBV5-1 and J is TRBJ2-1; possibly TRBD1 for D (7 bases). V lost 7 bases to trimming and J lost 7 bases, with 21 bases between them. This CDR3 has 15 amino acids. Germline CDR1 is SGHRS and CDR2 is YFSETQ. The CDR3 here is CASYVQGGSRNEQFF. The CDR3 DNA follows: TGCGCCAGCTACGTCCAGGGGGGTTCTAGGAATGAGCAGTTCTTC.

The chain couples TRBV29-1 to TRBJ1-1, with 9 bases lining up with TRBD1. Germline trimming cut 6 bases from V and 3 bases from J; bases unmatched to any gene: 8. The germline CDR1 and CDR2 sequences are SQVTM and ANQGSEA. The length of the CDR3 is 14 residues. CDR3 residues: CSVLQGATDTEAFF. CDR3 nucleotide sequence: TGCAGCGTCCTACAGGGGGCGACGGACACTGAAGCTTTCTTT.

The rearrangement links TRBV18 to TRBJ1-1; 7 bases are a match to TRBD1. CDR1 KGHSH and CDR2 LQKENI come from the germline V gene. After removal of 6 bases from V and 3 bases from J, the junction contained 7 bases not matched to a gene. CDR3 length: 14 amino acids. The CDR3 bases are TGTGCCAGCTCCCTCGGACAGGACTACACTGAAGCTTTCTTT. It encodes CASSLGQDYTEAFF.

The chain combines TRBV6-5 with TRBJ1-2; D perhaps matches TRBD1 (6 bases). This CDR3 region has 14 residues. Germline CDR1 is MNHEY and CDR2 is SVGAGI. Trimming removed 8 bases from V and 7 bases from J, with 20 bases in between. The DNA for the CDR3 is TGTGCCAGCTCCGGGGGCGGGGAGAGGGGTGGCTACACCTTC. This sequence encodes CASSGGGERGGYTF.

The chain is built from TRBV10-2 and TRBJ1-2; the D gene is possibly TRBD1 (5 bases). The length of the CDR3 is 13 residues. V was shortened by 6 bases and J by 4 bases, with 12 bases between the two germline ends. Germline-derived CDR1 and CDR2 are WSHSY and SAAADI. The CDR3 nucleotides read TGCGCCAGCAGCGTTCAGGGCCTCTATGGCTACACCTTC. It translates to CASSVQGLYGYTF.

V usage is TRBV27 and J usage is TRBJ2-3; 8 positions match TRBD2. This CDR3 comprises 13 residues. Trimming took 7 bases from V and 3 from J; bases not matched to a gene: 3. CDR1 and CDR2 (germline): MNHEY, SMNVEV (reference sequence). CDR3 protein: CASTGGRTDTQYF. CDR3 nucleotide sequence: TGTGCCAGCACGGGGGGGAGGACAGATACGCAGTATTTT.

In its sample, this clone was seen a few times. The chain recombines TRBV7-9 with TRBJ1-2; unclear D gene. The CDR3 runs 15 residues. Trimming took 4 bases from V and 0 from J, leaving 12 bases between them. CDR1 is SEHNR and CDR2 is FQNEAQ in the germline V gene (reference sequence). The CDR3 reads CASSSPRRTNYGYTF. The CDR3 DNA sequence: TGTGCCAGCAGCTCGCCCCGGCGGACTAACTATGGCTACACCTTC.

V usage is TRBV5-1 and J usage is TRBJ1-6; weak D call: TRBD1 (5 bases). Germline values: CDR1 SGHRS, CDR2 YFSETQ. The CDR3 length is 15 residues. Deletions cut 7 bases from V and 8 bases from J, with 19 bases between. CDR3 coding DNA: TGCGCCAGCCGCACATCCGGGACTGAAGATTCACCCCTCCACTTT. As protein: CASRTSGTEDSPLHF. Drawing the rest from reference TRBV5-1 and TRBJ1-6, the complete variable domain is KAGVTQTPRYLIKTRGQQVTLSCSPISGHRSVSWYQQTPGQGLQFLFEYFSETQRNKGNFPGRFSGRQFSNSRSEMNVSTLELGDSALYLCASRTSGTEDSPLHFGNGTRLTVT.

The chain employs TRBV11-2 and TRBJ2-7, with D tentatively TRBD2 (5 bases). Deletions cut 2 bases from V and 0 bases from J, with 14 bases between. In germline, CDR1 is SGHAT, CDR2 FQNNGV. CDR3 length equals 16 residues. CDR3 protein: CASSLQADGSSYEQYF. The CDR3 DNA follows: TGTGCCAGCAGCTTACAAGCGGATGGGAGCTCCTACGAGCAGTACTTC.

This chain uses TRBV7-9 with TRBJ1-1, with D possibly TRBD1 on 5 matching bases. Germline CDR1 is SEHNR and CDR2 is FQNEAQ (reference sequence). The CDR3 spans 16 residues. The V gene lost 5 bases and the J gene lost 4 bases, with 20 bases spanning the gap. CDR3 sequence reads: CASSPGHLGGSTEAFF. The CDR3 DNA follows: TGTGCCAGCAGCCCAGGACACCTGGGTGGGAGCACTGAAGCTTTCTTT.

The rearrangement links TRBV6-1 to TRBJ1-2; a possible D gene is TRBD1 (5 bases). Trimming took off 2 bases at V and 4 bases at J, with 14 bases between the two ends. CDR1 is MNHNS, CDR2 SASEGT, per germline. This CDR3 has 15 residues. As DNA, the CDR3 is TGTGCCAGCAGTGAATACGACAGCCCGGCCTATGGCTACACCTTC. It yields the protein CASSEYDSPAYGYTF.

The rearrangement links TRBV6-5 to TRBJ2-2; D unresolved. The germline CDR1 and CDR2 sequences are MNHEY and SVGAGI. The CDR3 covers 14 residues. V lost 4 bases, J lost 3 bases, and 9 bases lay in between. The CDR3 is CASSFQEYTGELFF. In DNA, the CDR3 is TGTGCCAGCAGTTTCCAGGAGTACACCGGGGAGCTGTTTTTT.

CDR3 in DNA: TGTGCCAGCAGCTTCAGGGGACAGATATACTACGAGCAGTACTTC. It specifies CASSFRGQIYYEQYF. The rearrangement joins TRBV13 to TRBJ2-7, with TRBD1 matching over 7 bases. The CDR3 length is 15 residues. Germline CDR1 and CDR2: PRHDT and FYEKMQ (reference sequence). Trimming at V came to 3 bases and at J to 3 bases, leaving 8 bases not matched to a gene.

The V and J genes are TRBV2 and TRBJ1-4; D gene ambiguous. Trimming took off 6 bases at V and 8 bases at J, with 7 bases between the two ends. Germline lookup yields CDR1 SNHLY and CDR2 FYNNEI. The CDR3 is 11 amino acids. The CDR3: CASSPGEKLFF. CDR3 DNA: TGTGCCAGCAGCCCCGGGGAAAAACTGTTTTTT.

This sequence joins TRBV5-6 and TRBJ2-1; 9 nucleotides line up with TRBD2. The CDR3 is 15 amino acids. Trimming cost V 6 bases and J 8 bases; bases outside gene matches: 12. The germline CDR1 and CDR2 sequences are SGHDT and YYEEEE. CDR3 region: CASTERAGGRDEQFF. The DNA for the CDR3 is TGTGCCAGCACAGAGCGAGCGGGGGGCAGGGATGAGCAGTTCTTC.

The chain couples TRBV30 to TRBJ2-1; 9 bases match TRBD1. After removal of 1 base from V and 9 bases from J, the junction contained 7 bases not matched to a gene. Germline V CDR1 and CDR2: GTSNPN, SVGIG (reference sequence). This CDR3 contains 14 residues. The CDR3 DNA sequence: TGTGCCTGGAGTGCCGGGACAGGGTGGAGTGAGCAGTTCTTC. This sequence encodes CAWSAGTGWSEQFF.

The rearrangement uses TRBV6-5 and TRBJ1-5; D may be TRBD1 (6 bases). This CDR3 spans 14 amino acids. V lost 6 bases and J lost 3, with 12 bases in between. The germline CDR1 and CDR2 sequences are MNHEY and SVGAGI. Here the CDR3 reads CASRLSGDNQPQHF. The CDR3 coding sequence is TGTGCCAGCAGATTATCAGGGGACAATCAGCCCCAGCATTTT.

The chain links TRBV9 to TRBJ1-1, with 9 bases matching TRBD1. The CDR3 totals 16 residues. V gave up 0 bases and J gave up 1 base; unmatched junction bases: 4. The germline gives CDR1 SGDLS, CDR2 YYNGEE. CDR3 sequence: CASSVAGTGQNTEAFF. CDR3 DNA: TGTGCCAGCAGCGTAGCCGGGACAGGGCAGAACACTGAAGCTTTCTTT.

The chain has TRBV19 and TRBJ1-5; TRBD1 matches 7 bases. The CDR3 is 15 amino acids. The J segment lost 1 base and the V segment lost 3 bases, leaving 3 bases of the junction unmatched. CDR1 and CDR2 from the germline V gene are LNHDA and SQIVND (reference sequence). CDR3 in DNA: TGTGCCAGTAGTATGGAGGGGGCAAGCAATCAGCCCCAGCATTTT. As protein: CASSMEGASNQPQHF.